The next 9 T cell receptor beta chains were all read from a single sample in a study of regulatory T cells (dated by TCRdb to the late 2010s). Results and caveats for the whole study, not just this receptor: Regulatory T cells from CD3G-deficient patients showed reduced Shannon diversity compared with autologous conventional CD4+ cells and with control regulatory T cells.

Their antigens are not known. Preparation of the library involved the immunoSEQ multiplex PCR assay. The multiplex PCR relied on 52 forward TRBV primers and 13 reverse TRBJ primers, and amplification bias was corrected through assay-based and computational methods. TCRdb's version of the immuneACCESS table is confined to in-frame rearrangements and falls short of the full clone set. An unresolved V gene accounts for under half of the shortfall where checked; the remainder is of unknown origin. The sample contains about 6,100 clones, over 75% of them found a single time. The top ten hold approximately 1.9% of the sample. The sample was CD4+ Tregs sorted from blood. The origin of the receptors is a young adult with CD3G deficiency.

This clone was observed once. The CDR3 DNA follows: TGTGCCAGCAGACCGACTAGCGGGGGGCCCCAGTTCTTC. Encoded protein: CASRPTSGGPQFF. J is TRBJ2-1 and V is TRBV6-1; 13 bases fit TRBD2. The V gene end was trimmed by 6 bases and the J gene end by 13 bases; junction bases not matched to a gene: 6. The CDR3 is 13 residues long. Per the germline V gene, CDR1 is MNHNS and CDR2 is SASEGT.

This chain links TRBV28 with TRBJ1-5; D is unresolved. This CDR3 has 13 amino acids. The V end was cut by 7 bases, the J end by 6 bases, with 13 bases between. CDR1 MDHEN and CDR2 SYDVKM come from the germline V gene. The CDR3 nucleotides are TGTGCCAGCACCTTCGGCCGGGGTCAGCCCCAGCATTTT. Its translation: CASTFGRGQPQHF.

The J gene is TRBJ2-3, the V gene TRBV7-9, with TRBD1 matching over 7 bases. The V segment lost 1 base and the J segment 3 bases; nucleotides outside the gene matches: 7. The CDR3 sequence is 16 residues long. Germline V CDR1 and CDR2: SEHNR, FQNEAQ (reference sequence). The chain's CDR3 is CASSLGPTGKTDTQYF. In nucleotides, the CDR3 is TGTGCCAGCAGCTTAGGCCCGACAGGGAAAACAGATACGCAGTATTTT.

This clone was observed a single time. The chain joins TRBV18 to TRBJ2-1; 8 bases match TRBD1. The CDR3 is made up of 15 amino acids. Germline-derived CDR1 and CDR2 are KGHSH and LQKENI. Trimming took 6 bases from V and 11 from J; bases not matched to a gene: 15. The CDR3 region has the DNA TGTGCCAGCTCGTCCGGAGCAGGGGGCAATGTCAAGCAGTTCTTC. This encodes CASSSGAGGNVKQFF.

This chain uses TRBV2 with TRBJ2-5; no reliable D call. Judging by the DNA end, TRBJ2-7 fits better; the J call may be wrong. The CDR3 runs to 18 residues. Germline loops: CDR1 SNHLY, CDR2 FYNNEI. CDR3 coding DNA: TGTGCCAGCAGTGAAATCGATCGAAGGACGGCGAGCTCCTACGAGCAGTACTTC. Translation: CASSEIDRRTASSYEQYF.

The V and J genes are TRBV6-1 and TRBJ1-5; 7 bases fit TRBD1. Germline values: CDR1 MNHNS, CDR2 SASEGT. The junction had 5 bases not matched to a gene; V was cut back by 1 base and J by 5 bases. This CDR3 is 15 amino acids long. CDR3 sequence (DNA): TGTGCCAGCAGTGAAGGAAGACAGGGTTATCAGCCCCAGCATTTT. As protein: CASSEGRQGYQPQHF.

This sequence joins TRBV6-1 and TRBJ2-1; TRBD2 is a possible D gene (6 bases). The CDR3 has 15 residues. Germline V gene sequence: CDR1 MNHNS, CDR2 SASEGT. V dropped 3 bases and J dropped 7 bases, with 16 bases sitting between them. The chain's CDR3 is CASSDKGVGRNEQFF. The CDR3 nucleotides read TGTGCCAGCAGTGATAAAGGGGTCGGGAGAAATGAGCAGTTCTTC.

The chain has TRBV27 and TRBJ2-2, with D possibly matching TRBD1 (6 bases). The germline V gene encodes CDR1 MNHEY and CDR2 SMNVEV (reference sequence). This CDR3 is built from 13 residues. Trimming pared 3 bases from V and 5 bases from J, leaving 7 bases between. DNA of the CDR3: TGTGCCAGCAGTTTTAGGGGGACCGGGGAGCTGTTTTTT. This sequence encodes CASSFRGTGELFF.

This clone was detected only once. V and J are TRBV11-2 and TRBJ1-2; weak D call: TRBD1 (5 bases). CDR3 length equals 12 residues. V gave up 3 bases and J gave up 5 bases, with 7 bases separating them. From germline, CDR1 is SGHAT and CDR2 FQNNGV. CDR3 region: CASSFTGYGYTF. CDR3 DNA: TGTGCCAGCAGCTTCACAGGATATGGCTACACCTTC.